This T cell receptor beta chain came from a study of T cells after yellow fever vaccination. Study results and limitations: Most primary-vaccination clones reappeared after the booster (approximately 95% CD4, about 88% CD8).

MiXCR, run by TCRdb on the 5' RACE reads, gives a single entry per CDR3 protein. This table holds a few hundred thousand distinct CDR3 sequences, about 3.9% found once. This clonotype came up a few times. Antigen: not known. Germline assignment: CDR1 DFQATT and CDR2 SNEGSKA (reference sequence). The junction had 7 bases not matched to a gene; V was cut back by 0 bases and J by 4 bases. This CDR3 has 16 residues. The sequence was collected from a man aged 18 to 29 who received the YFV17D yellow fever vaccine. The sequences come from PBMCs, collected 15 days after the yellow fever booster vaccination. This chain joins TRBV20-1 and TRBJ1-5; 9 bases agree with TRBD1. CDR3 residues: CSARDGRTGVNQPQHF. The CDR3 coding sequence is TGCAGTGCTAGAGATGGGAGGACAGGGGTAAATCAGCCCCAGCATTTT.